The 28 T cell receptor beta chains presented below share a single source sample, sequenced in a study of blood T cell repertoires in COVID-19 (dated by TCRdb to the early 2020s). The receptor library was made with the immunoSEQ multiplex PCR assay. TCRdb limited this immuneACCESS table to in-frame rearrangements with V and J called. A share of clones is missing; checked studies link under half to unresolved V genes, and the rest is unexplained. This sample is represented by approximately 150,000 clones; approximately 80% of them were singletons. The ten largest clones capture more than 4.5% of the sample. Sequencing input: PBMCs or T cells enriched from blood (not recorded which). The receptors here all came from a man between 65 and 80 years old who had been exposed to COVID-19.

This chain connects TRBV6-5 to TRBJ1-2, with D unclear. Germline-derived CDR1 and CDR2 are MNHEY and SVGAGI. The CDR3 loop spans 12 amino acids. V was cut by 6 bases and J by 10 bases, with 15 bases left in between. The CDR3 loop is CASSSNKRDYTF. CDR3 coding DNA: TGTGCCAGCAGCTCGAATAAACGGGACTACACCTTC.

The gene calls are TRBV28 and TRBJ1-5; no reliable D call. CDR1 and CDR2 from the germline V gene are MDHEN and SYDVKM. CDR3 length equals 12 residues. The V gene lost 3 bases and the J gene lost 7 bases, with 7 bases spanning the gap. Written as DNA, the CDR3 is TGTGCCAGCAGTTTCGGTAGCCAGCCCCAGCATTTT. Encoded protein: CASSFGSQPQHF.

V is TRBV13 and J is TRBJ2-7; no clear D. The V end was cut by 0 bases, the J end by 5 bases, with 14 bases between. Germline V lookup: CDR1 PRHDT, CDR2 FYEKMQ (reference sequence). The CDR3 has 15 amino acids. The CDR3 loop reads CASSLGPRATHEQYF. The CDR3 DNA is TGTGCCAGCAGCTTAGGTCCGCGCGCTACCCACGAGCAGTACTTC. Variable domain in full (rest from reference TRBV13 and TRBJ2-7): AAGVIQSPRHLIKEKRETATLKCYPIPRHDTVYWYQQGPGQDPQFLISFYEKMQSDKGSIPDRFSAQQFSDYHSELNMSSLELGDSALYFCASSLGPRATHEQYFGPGTRLTVT.

The rearrangement links TRBV2 to TRBJ1-5, with D tentatively TRBD1 (5 bases). The ends were cut back, 7 bases at V and 4 bases at J, with 11 bases in the middle. There are 13 residues in the CDR3. The germline CDR1 and CDR2 sequences are SNHLY and FYNNEI. CDR3 in DNA: TGTGCCAGCAAGGACACAGATAATCAGCCCCAGCATTTT. Encoded protein: CASKDTDNQPQHF.

The chain uses TRBV19 and TRBJ1-1, with D maybe TRBD1 (6 bases). The CDR3 is 13 residues long. V dropped 7 bases and J dropped 1 base, with 10 bases sitting between them. Germline loops: CDR1 LNHDA, CDR2 SQIVND (reference sequence). The CDR3 nucleotides read TGTGCCAGTATCAGGACAGCGAACACTGAAGCTTTCTTT. This gives the protein CASIRTANTEAFF.

The genes are TRBV5-1 and TRBJ2-2, with 8 bases fitting TRBD1. V lost 10 bases, J lost 1 base, and 3 bases stayed unmatched. Per germline, CDR1 SGHRS and CDR2 YFSETQ. The CDR3 has 13 amino acids. The CDR3 nucleotides are TGCGCCGCCGGGACAGGGAACACCGGGGAGCTGTTTTTT. Protein sequence: CAAGTGNTGELFF.

The chain recombines TRBV30 with TRBJ2-2, with TRBD1 matching 8 bases. The CDR3 has 14 amino acids. V lost 5 bases to trimming and J lost 4 bases; unmatched junction nucleotides: 6. Germline V CDR1 and CDR2: GTSNPN, SVGIG (reference sequence). CDR3 nucleotides: TGTGCCTGGGACGGACAGGGAGTCACCGGGGAGCTGTTTTTT. Its protein product is CAWDGQGVTGELFF.

This clone appeared a single time. This rearrangement joins TRBV28 to TRBJ2-1; tentatively, D is TRBD2 (5 bases). In germline, CDR1 is MDHEN, CDR2 SYDVKM. V gave up 1 base and J gave up 6 bases, with 10 bases separating them. CDR3 length: 14 residues. The CDR3 loop is CASSLSPGINEQFF. The CDR3 DNA follows: TGTGCCAGCAGTTTATCCCCCGGGATCAATGAGCAGTTCTTC.

This clone has just a few counts. J is TRBJ1-5 and V is TRBV7-2, with D tentatively TRBD1 (6 bases). The length of the CDR3 is 15 residues. V lost 0 bases and J lost 3, with 9 bases in between. Per the germline V gene, CDR1 is SGHTA and CDR2 is FQGNSA. CDR3 DNA sequence: TGTGCCAGCAGCTTAGCAGGGGGAGTCAATCAGCCCCAGCATTTT. Translation gives CASSLAGGVNQPQHF.

On this clone itself: The same CDR3 also results from other DNA sequences found in this sample. V usage is TRBV9 and J usage is TRBJ1-1, with a weak D call TRBD1 (6 bases). The germline V and J ends were trimmed by 3 bases and 1 base, with 10 bases remaining between them. Germline assignment: CDR1 SGDLS and CDR2 YYNGEE. The CDR3 length is 14 residues. The chain's CDR3 is CASSGGQANTEAFF. CDR3 DNA sequence: TGTGCCAGCAGCGGGGGACAAGCGAACACTGAAGCTTTCTTT.

The chain is built from TRBV2 and TRBJ2-7; 9 bases map to TRBD1. Trimming removed 5 bases from V and 6 bases from J; junction bases left unmatched: 8. Germline V gene data show CDR1 as SNHLY and CDR2 as FYNNEI. The length of the CDR3 is 14 residues. The CDR3 nucleotides read TGTGCCAGCAGTAAGGGACAGGGTTTAGGCGAGCAGTACTTC. Translated: CASSKGQGLGEQYF.

The V and J genes are TRBV12-3 or TRBV12-4 and TRBJ1-2, with D unclear. With 6 bases removed from V and 0 bases from J, the gap between germline ends came to 8 bases. The CDR3 runs 13 residues. The CDR3 protein is CASRVDSNYGYTF. The CDR3 region has the DNA TGTGCCAGCAGGGTAGACTCTAACTATGGCTACACCTTC.

J is TRBJ1-1 and V is TRBV7-8, with 8 bases aligning to TRBD1. This CDR3 contains 15 residues. The V gene's germline CDR1 is SGHVS and CDR2 FQNEAQ. The V segment lost 5 bases and the J segment 0 bases; nucleotides outside the gene matches: 5. In nucleotides, the CDR3 is TGTGCCAGCAGCCCCTGGACAGGGTTGAACACTGAAGCTTTCTTT. Translation: CASSPWTGLNTEAFF.

The rearrangement uses TRBV6-6 and TRBJ1-6; D gene ambiguous. The CDR3 loop spans 14 amino acids. V was cut by 0 bases and J by 8 bases, with 8 bases left in between. Per germline, CDR1 MNHNY and CDR2 SVGAGI (reference sequence). CDR3 nucleotide sequence: TGTGCCAGCAGTTACTCGAGCGCCGATTCACCCCTCCACTTT. This translates into CASSYSSADSPLHF.

The chain uses TRBV2 and TRBJ1-5; maybe TRBD1 (6 bases). Germline V gene sequence: CDR1 SNHLY, CDR2 FYNNEI. Trimming left V 7 bases short and J 2 bases short, with 18 bases between. The CDR3 is made up of 16 amino acids. DNA for the CDR3: TGTGCCAGCACACCATGGTTTCGACAGGGCAATCAGCCCCAGCATTTT. It specifies CASTPWFRQGNQPQHF. Looking up the rest from reference TRBV2 and TRBJ1-5 gives the full variable domain: EPEVTQTPSHQVTQMGQEVILRCVPISNHLYFYWYRQILGQKVEFLVSFYNNEISEKSEIFDDQFSVERPDGSNFTLKIRSTKLEDSAMYFCASTPWFRQGNQPQHFGDGTRLSIL.

This clone was recorded once. The J gene is TRBJ2-7, the V gene TRBV7-9; 8 positions match TRBD2. The CDR3 runs to 17 residues. Trimming removed 5 bases from V and 1 base from J; junction bases left unmatched: 13. Germline CDR1 reads SEHNR; CDR2 reads FQNEAQ (reference sequence). Here the CDR3 DNA reads TGTGCCAGCAGCCGGCGGGAGGTCGCTAGATTATCCTACGAGCAGTACTTC. Translation gives CASSRREVARLSYEQYF.

The chain carries TRBV19 and TRBJ2-2; 10 bases agree with TRBD2. The CDR3 loop spans 16 amino acids. V was clipped by 2 bases and J by 8 bases; unmatched bases: 8. The germline V gene has CDR1 LNHDA and CDR2 SQIVND (reference sequence). CDR3 nucleotides: TGTGCCAGTAGTATAACTCTAGCGGGGGCCCAGGGGGAGCTGTTTTTT. It is translated as CASSITLAGAQGELFF.

The rearrangement uses TRBV27 and TRBJ1-2; a possible D gene is TRBD1 (5 bases). V lost 4 bases, J lost 6 bases, and 15 bases lay in between. Germline V lookup: CDR1 MNHEY, CDR2 SMNVEV (reference sequence). The length of the CDR3 is 14 residues. The CDR3 DNA follows: TGTGCCAGCAGTTCGCGAGTCAGGGCGAATGGCTACACCTTC. Translating it yields CASSSRVRANGYTF.

The chain combines TRBV6-5 with TRBJ1-4; D ambiguous. The germline V and J ends were trimmed by 6 bases and 5 bases, with 16 bases remaining between them. The CDR3 is 15 amino acids. The V gene's germline CDR1 is MNHEY and CDR2 SVGAGI. CDR3 protein: CASRSPRRPNEKLFF. Here the CDR3 DNA reads TGTGCCAGCAGATCTCCCAGGCGACCGAATGAAAAACTGTTTTTT.

Here the CDR3 reads CASSETTDLYNSPLHF. The CDR3 DNA sequence: TGTGCCAGCAGCGAAACGACAGACCTATATAATTCACCCCTCCACTTT. The V call is TRBV3-1 (or the pseudogene TRBV3-2), the J call TRBJ1-6; a weak D match, TRBD1 (5 bases). V was cut by 5 bases and J by 4 bases, with 15 bases left in between. Germline lookup yields CDR1 LGHDT and CDR2 YNNKEL (reference sequence). The CDR3 contains 16 residues.

In its sample, this clone was seen once. The chain employs TRBV5-4 and TRBJ1-2, with a possible D match to TRBD1 (5 bases). Between the trimmed V and J ends, which lost 0 bases and 4 bases, there was a span of 10 bases. The CDR3 sequence is 14 residues long. Germline assignment: CDR1 SGHNT and CDR2 YYREEE (reference sequence). The CDR3 is CASSLGGRSYGYTF. CDR3 sequence (DNA): TGTGCCAGCAGCTTGGGGGGCAGAAGCTATGGCTACACCTTC.

This chain uses TRBV7-2 with TRBJ1-1, with 10 bases aligning to TRBD1. V shed 8 bases and J 5 bases; nucleotides not matched to a gene: 8. The CDR3 spans 14 residues. Germline lookup yields CDR1 SGHTA and CDR2 FQGNSA. CDR3 nucleotide sequence: TGTGCCAGCCGACAGGGGGCCCTCTTGACTGAAGCTTTCTTT. This translates into CASRQGALLTEAFF.

The V call is TRBV5-8, the J call TRBJ2-1, with 9 bases matching TRBD1. V was clipped by 4 bases and J by 6 bases; unmatched bases: 11. Germline CDR1 SGHTS, CDR2 YDEGEE. CDR3 length: 16 residues. The CDR3 DNA follows: TGTGCCAGCAGCCCAAACAGGGGGCGACTCCGCAATGAGCAGTTCTTC. Translation: CASSPNRGRLRNEQFF.

The rearrangement uses TRBV15 and TRBJ1-2, with D hard to call. The V end lost 0 bases, the J end lost 14 bases, and 13 bases lay between the germline ends. Germline CDR1 and CDR2: LNHNV and YYDKDF (reference sequence). The length of the CDR3 is 12 residues. In DNA, the CDR3 is TGTGCCACCAGCAGAGATGAAGCACGCCCAACCTTC. This gives the protein CATSRDEARPTF.

This clone appeared a few times. The V gene is TRBV7-9, the J gene TRBJ1-4; D gene ambiguous. This CDR3 has 16 residues. Germline CDR1 SEHNR, CDR2 FQNEAQ (reference sequence). The V end was cut by 5 bases, the J end by 2 bases, with 15 bases between. The CDR3, as DNA: TGTGCCAGCAGCGGAGACTGGCTTGGCACTAATGAAAAACTGTTTTTT. Translated, it gives CASSGDWLGTNEKLFF.

The chain has TRBV6-2 or TRBV6-3 and TRBJ1-2; D is perhaps TRBD1 (6 bases). Trimming stripped 4 bases from V and 6 bases from J, with 9 bases between. Germline CDR1 and CDR2: MNHEY and SVGEGT. The CDR3 extends over 12 amino acids. This CDR3 reads CASSLPGDGYTF. CDR3 bases: TGTGCCAGCAGTTTACCAGGGGATGGCTACACCTTC.

The rearrangement links TRBV2 to TRBJ2-5, with D perhaps matching TRBD1 (5 bases). The germline V gene has CDR1 SNHLY and CDR2 FYNNEI. The CDR3 is 15 residues long. The germline V and J ends were trimmed by 5 bases and 3 bases, with 16 bases remaining between them. CDR3 sequence reads: CASSRRRDREETQYF. CDR3 sequence (DNA): TGTGCCAGCAGTCGCCGGAGAGACAGAGAAGAGACCCAGTACTTC.

V usage is TRBV6-5 and J usage is TRBJ1-1; D gene unclear. The CDR3 has 13 residues. The V end lost 10 bases, the J end lost 0 bases, and 12 bases lay between the germline ends. CDR1 is MNHEY and CDR2 is SVGAGI in the germline V gene. The CDR3 region is CATHRSVNTEAFF. CDR3 nucleotides: TGTGCCACCCACCGTTCGGTGAACACTGAAGCTTTCTTT.